This TCR beta chain was captured by sequencing in a study of T cell changes during pregnancy in multiple sclerosis. Trimming shortened V by 1 base and J by 7 bases, and 8 bases separated the two germline ends. The CDR3 has 14 residues. Germline V gives CDR1 SGHVS, CDR2 FQNEAQ. The method was immunoSEQ multiplex PCR; TCRdb's version includes in-frame clones alone and lacks a portion of them. The sample holds roughly 80,000 clones, 93% seen once. Sequencing was performed on peripheral blood, taken in the second trimester of pregnancy. The V and J genes are TRBV7-8 and TRBJ1-6; D is perhaps TRBD1 (6 bases). The receptor was isolated from a female donor with multiple sclerosis, enrolled in a pregnancy study. This chain's CDR3 is CASSLDRENSPLHF. Written as DNA, the CDR3 is TGTGCCAGCAGCTTAGACAGGGAAAATTCACCCCTCCACTTT.